This T cell receptor (beta chain) comes out of a study of CD8 T cells in Susac syndrome (dated by TCRdb to between 2019 and 2020). About the investigation overall: Of the Susac syndrome patients who were sequenced, over five had clinically active disease and about 8 were in clinical remission. At the time of blood withdrawal, Susac syndrome patients were either therapy-naive, taking corticosteroids (with some also receiving IVIg), or on IVIg alone. Repertoire sequencing was used to test whether CD8+ T cell activation and differentiation in Susac syndrome was antigen driven. Results the study describes overall, beyond this receptor: No clonal expansion was detected in the CD4+ T cell repertoire of Susac syndrome patients. The study acknowledged that relatively few individuals were included in the TCR sequencing and HLA analysis.

RNA was extracted with the RNeasy kit and about 0.45 to 1 ug was reverse transcribed using random hexamers. The immunoSEQ multiplex PCR assay, which covers 54 Vbeta and 13 Jbeta segments, was used to amplify TCR beta CDR3 regions. To correct PCR amplification bias, a synthetic template baseline was used for both primer optimization and computational correction. Processing in the source paper ran as follows. Reads were annotated to V, D and J genes per IMGT and analyzed with immunoSEQ Analyzer, keeping only productive sequences. Clonality was calculated as one minus the Shannon entropy normalized by log2 of the number of productive unique sequences. For each patient and control, public and private clones were evaluated among the 100 most prevalent clones. Clones were defined as Susac-specific when absent from the healthy and MS cohorts, from over a thousand published viral clones and from other ImmuneACCESS disease sequences. TCRdb itself trimmed the public reads at Q25 with fastp, ran MiXCR and retained productive beta chains. For every CDR3 protein sequence, its rows merge into one entry that carries the most common genes and DNA. Clone size and V and J calls follow TCRdb, not the original study. This sample has roughly 75,000 distinct CDR3 sequences in its table, and around 93% of those were observed once. The top ten constitute approximately 0.15% of the sample.

Peripheral blood CD8+ and CD4+ T cells from healthy donors, Susac syndrome patients and multiple sclerosis patients were profiled by high-throughput TCR beta sequencing. The Susac syndrome patients fulfilled recently defined diagnostic criteria for definite or probable disease. Bulk CD8+ and CD4+ T cells were purified magnetically by negative isolation, whereas CD8+ TEMRA cells were enriched by FACS. Blood was drawn into EDTA tubes, processed within 24 hours, and PBMCs were isolated by density gradient centrifugation. PBMCs intended for TCR sequencing were cryopreserved in liquid nitrogen and were subsequently thawed in a 37 degrees C water bath. Purity of sorted or isolated CD4+, CD8+ and CD8+ TEMRA cells was at least 90%. CDR1 KGHSH and CDR2 LQKENI were looked up in the germline V gene. V trim: 5 bases; J trim: 5 bases; unmatched bases: 7. Taken from cysteine to phenylalanine, the CDR3 has 14 residues. Only CDR3 DNA remains: 42 bases, in frame from the first base.

Worth noting for this clonotype: Its recognized antigen is unknown. There are no base qualities to consult, and no much larger clone falls within one base.

Here the chain combines TRBV18 and TRBJ2-7, with 9 junctional bases fitting TRBD1. The receptor was isolated from a human donor with Susac syndrome. Sample: CD4+ T cells from PBMCs. The DNA reads as follows: TGTGCCAGCTCAAAAGGGACAGGGTTAGACGAGCAGTACTTC. Protein translation: CASSKGTGLDEQYF.